This entry lists 31 T cell receptor beta chains sequenced from one sample in a study of shared T cell receptors in the human thymus. Produced via immunoSEQ multiplex PCR; TCRdb's table is partial and in-frame only. Among some 760,000 clones listed, approximately 85% were seen once. The sample was also reused in another study, on human thymus T cells.

Input material: thymocytes. These receptors originate from a girl under three years old with a congenital heart defect.

V usage is TRBV7-8 and J usage is TRBJ2-7; 8 nucleotides line up with TRBD1. The CDR3 runs to 16 residues. The germline CDR1 and CDR2 sequences are SGHVS and FQNEAQ. The V segment lost 2 bases and the J segment 3 bases; nucleotides outside the gene matches: 9. The CDR3 is CASSLKVRTGLYEQYF. CDR3 sequence (DNA): TGTGCCAGCAGCTTAAAGGTCAGGACAGGGCTCTACGAGCAGTACTTC.

This rearrangement joins TRBV6-4 to TRBJ1-2, with a weak D call TRBD1 (6 bases). This CDR3 is 11 amino acids long. CDR1 and CDR2 (germline): MRHNA, SNTAGT. Trimming stripped 6 bases from V and 9 bases from J, with 11 bases between. CDR3 coding DNA: TGTGCCAGCAGCCTAGGACAGAGCTACACCTTC. It codes for CASSLGQSYTF.

The rearrangement links TRBV7-2 to TRBJ2-3; 10 bases are shared with TRBD2. Trimming removed 5 bases from V and 6 bases from J; junction bases left unmatched: 8. Germline CDR1 is SGHTA and CDR2 is FQGNSA. This CDR3 is built from 15 residues. The CDR3 loop is CASSLSGGALDTQYF. CDR3 in DNA: TGTGCCAGCAGCCTAAGCGGGGGGGCTTTGGATACGCAGTATTTT.

The CDR3 DNA is TGTGCCAGCAGCGTAGTTCCAGGAAGCTCTGGAAACACCATATATTTT. Protein: CASSVVPGSSGNTIYF. The V gene is TRBV9, the J gene TRBJ1-3; D remains ambiguous. Germline loops: CDR1 SGDLS, CDR2 YYNGEE. The CDR3 totals 16 residues. V was shortened by 0 bases and J by 0 bases, with 10 bases between the two germline ends.

This chain's CDR3 is CSVEDRNSSNYGYTF. CDR3 sequence (DNA): TGCAGCGTTGAAGATCGGAACAGCTCTAACTATGGCTACACCTTC. The V call is TRBV29-1, the J call TRBJ1-2; D uncertain. This CDR3 is 15 amino acids long. Trimming took 0 bases from V and 0 from J, leaving 11 bases between them. The germline CDR1 and CDR2 sequences are SQVTM and ANQGSEA.

The chain combines TRBV18 with TRBJ1-2; 9 nucleotides match TRBD1. After removal of 5 bases from V and 8 bases from J, the junction contained 6 bases not matched to a gene. Germline values: CDR1 KGHSH, CDR2 LQKENI. This CDR3 has 13 amino acids. CDR3 sequence: CASSFDRGNGYTF. In DNA form, the CDR3 reads TGTGCCAGCTCATTCGACAGGGGGAACGGCTACACCTTC.

The V and J genes are TRBV5-1 and TRBJ1-3, with a tentative D call TRBD1 (5 bases). This CDR3 is 16 amino acids long. V was shortened by 4 bases and J by 4 bases, with 18 bases between the two germline ends. CDR1 and CDR2 from the germline V gene are SGHRS and YFSETQ. CDR3 in amino acids: CASSTTITGSGNTIYF. In DNA form, the CDR3 reads TGCGCCAGCAGCACCACGATAACAGGTTCCGGAAACACCATATATTTT. The full variable domain, in which reference TRBV5-1 and TRBJ1-3 provide the parts outside the CDR3, is KAGVTQTPRYLIKTRGQQVTLSCSPISGHRSVSWYQQTPGQGLQFLFEYFSETQRNKGNFPGRFSGRQFSNSRSEMNVSTLELGDSALYLCASSTTITGSGNTIYFGEGSWLTVV.

This chain links TRBV7-9 with TRBJ2-7, with 11 bases identical to TRBD2. CDR1 and CDR2 from the germline V gene are SEHNR and FQNEAQ (reference sequence). Losses at the gene ends were 5 bases for V and 1 base for J; bases not matched to a gene: 4. The CDR3 is made up of 15 amino acids. The CDR3, as DNA: TGTGCCAGCAGCGGTGGGACTAGCGGATCCTACGAGCAGTACTTC. Its protein product is CASSGGTSGSYEQYF.

The chain has TRBV6-5 and TRBJ1-1, with D possibly TRBD1 on 6 matching bases. The V end was cut by 6 bases, the J end by 4 bases, with 18 bases between. Germline CDR1 MNHEY, CDR2 SVGAGI. The CDR3 is 15 amino acids. The CDR3 bases are TGTGCCAGCAGGTCACAGGGTTTAGTCCCCACTGAAGCTTTCTTT. Translating gives CASRSQGLVPTEAFF.

This chain connects TRBV27 to TRBJ1-1; D gene ambiguous. This CDR3 spans 14 amino acids. V was shortened by 3 bases and J by 3 bases, with 11 bases between the two germline ends. The germline gives CDR1 MNHEY, CDR2 SMNVEV (reference sequence). Written as DNA, the CDR3 is TGTGCCAGCAGTTTGACACGGCAGGACACTGAAGCTTTCTTT. It encodes CASSLTRQDTEAFF.

This clone was counted only a few times. V gene TRBV5-1 combines with J gene TRBJ1-2; D uncertain. This CDR3 is 13 amino acids long. Trimming cost V 3 bases and J 4 bases, with 10 bases left between them. CDR1 and CDR2 from the germline V gene are SGHRS and YFSETQ. In DNA form, the CDR3 reads TGCGCCAGCAGCTCGGGAGGACGCTATGGCTACACCTTC. It encodes CASSSGGRYGYTF. Variable domain in full (rest from reference TRBV5-1 and TRBJ1-2): KAGVTQTPRYLIKTRGQQVTLSCSPISGHRSVSWYQQTPGQGLQFLFEYFSETQRNKGNFPGRFSGRQFSNSRSEMNVSTLELGDSALYLCASSSGGRYGYTFGSGTRLTVV.

The genes are TRBV30 and TRBJ1-5; tentative D call: TRBD1 (6 bases). The length of the CDR3 is 17 residues. CDR1 is GTSNPN, CDR2 SVGIG, per germline (reference sequence). With 0 bases removed from V and 2 bases from J, the gap between germline ends came to 17 bases. As DNA, the CDR3 is TGTGCCTGGAGTGTAGATTGGGAGGGGGGGGGCAATCAGCCCCAGCATTTT. This gives the protein CAWSVDWEGGGNQPQHF.

This chain connects TRBV7-2 to TRBJ2-2; 7 bases line up with TRBD1. Germline V gene data show CDR1 as SGHTA and CDR2 as FQGNSA. The CDR3 consists of 16 residues. The V and J ends lost 5 bases and 6 bases, in that order; junction bases with no gene match: 12. The CDR3 sequence: CASSTRTGWGPGELFF. Here the CDR3 DNA reads TGTGCCAGCAGCACCCGGACAGGCTGGGGACCCGGGGAGCTGTTTTTT.

The chain has TRBV6-1 and TRBJ1-1, with D perhaps TRBD1 (5 bases). Germline CDR1 is MNHNS and CDR2 is SASEGT. Between the trimmed V and J ends, which lost 5 bases and 2 bases, there was a span of 15 bases. CDR3 size: 15 residues. CDR3 amino acids: CASSPRRGFNTEAFF. The CDR3 coding sequence is TGTGCCAGCAGTCCCCGCCGGGGGTTTAACACTGAAGCTTTCTTT.

This chain connects TRBV11-2 to TRBJ2-7; 7 bases align to TRBD1. Germline trimming cut 4 bases from V and 2 bases from J; bases unmatched to any gene: 11. CDR1 is SGHAT, CDR2 FQNNGV, per germline. The CDR3 loop spans 16 amino acids. The CDR3 DNA is TGTGCCAGCAGCTGTACAGGGGAAGGGAGTACCTACGAGCAGTACTTC. This sequence encodes CASSCTGEGSTYEQYF.

This chain uses TRBV28 with TRBJ1-5; 10 positions agree with TRBD1. The junction had 7 bases not matched to a gene; V was cut back by 4 bases and J by 7 bases. CDR3 size: 15 residues. Germline V lookup: CDR1 MDHEN, CDR2 SYDVKM. The CDR3: CASSSSRDRGQPQHF. The DNA for the CDR3 is TGTGCCAGCAGTTCGTCCCGGGACAGGGGCCAGCCCCAGCATTTT.

This clone was seen a few times. The chain joins TRBV19 to TRBJ1-5; the D gene is possibly TRBD1 (5 bases). CDR1 is LNHDA and CDR2 is SQIVND in the germline V gene (reference sequence). Trimming took off 3 bases at V and 2 bases at J, with 14 bases between the two ends. The CDR3 is 16 amino acids. CDR3 DNA sequence: TGTGCCAGTAGTATCGGAGGGGATAGGGGCAATCAGCCCCAGCATTTT. Translated: CASSIGGDRGNQPQHF.

V is TRBV29-1 and J is TRBJ2-3; D is possibly TRBD2 (5 bases). Looked up from germline, CDR1 is SQVTM and CDR2 is ANQGSEA. The CDR3 covers 13 residues. Deletions cut 6 bases from V and 0 bases from J, with 10 bases between. Here the CDR3 reads CSVSDFSTDTQYF. CDR3 bases: TGCAGCGTGTCGGACTTCAGCACAGATACGCAGTATTTT.

The V call is TRBV5-4, the J call TRBJ1-5; 10 bases align to TRBD1. V dropped 3 bases and J dropped 7; count of bases not matched to a gene: 4. CDR3 size: 14 residues. Germline CDR1 and CDR2: SGHNT and YYREEE (reference sequence). The CDR3 here is CASSSGTGEQPQHF. In nucleotides, the CDR3 is TGTGCCAGCAGCTCCGGGACAGGGGAGCAGCCCCAGCATTTT. The variable domain in full, completed from reference TRBV5-4 and TRBJ1-5, reads ETGVTQSPTHLIKTRGQQVTLRCSSQSGHNTVSWYQQALGQGPQFIFQYYREEENGRGNFPPRFSGLQFPNYSSELNVNALELDDSALYLCASSSGTGEQPQHFGDGTRLSIL.

The J gene is TRBJ1-6, the V gene TRBV14, with D perhaps matching TRBD1 (5 bases). From germline, CDR1 is SGHDN and CDR2 FVKESK. Trimming took 0 bases from V and 9 from J, leaving 21 bases between them. This CDR3 comprises 18 residues. The CDR3 sequence: CASSQDFRGAGPRSPLHF. As DNA, the CDR3 is TGTGCCAGCAGCCAAGATTTTAGGGGCGCAGGCCCACGTTCACCCCTCCACTTT.

V gene TRBV19 combines with J gene TRBJ2-3, with D tentatively TRBD2 (5 bases). Germline assignment: CDR1 LNHDA and CDR2 SQIVND (reference sequence). This CDR3 region has 17 residues. The V end was cut by 0 bases, the J end by 1 base, with 14 bases between. This chain's CDR3 is CASSIDIGVKGTDTQYF. DNA of the CDR3: TGTGCCAGTAGTATAGATATCGGGGTAAAGGGCACAGATACGCAGTATTTT.

The rearrangement links TRBV7-8 to TRBJ2-7; D is unresolved. Per the germline V gene, CDR1 is SGHVS and CDR2 is FQNEAQ. V was trimmed by 5 bases and J by 5 bases, leaving 13 bases between them. The CDR3 runs to 13 residues. CDR3 sequence: CASSPTPIDEQYF. The CDR3 DNA sequence: TGTGCCAGCAGCCCTACCCCCATCGACGAGCAGTACTTC.

The chain has TRBV6-6 and TRBJ2-7, with D tentatively TRBD2 (5 bases). CDR3 length: 14 residues. Per the germline V gene, CDR1 is MNHNY and CDR2 is SVGAGI (reference sequence). Trimming took off 6 bases at V and 4 bases at J, with 16 bases between the two ends. The CDR3: CASRSVGVGYEQYF. The CDR3, as DNA: TGTGCCAGCAGATCCGTGGGAGTGGGGTACGAGCAGTACTTC.

This sequence joins TRBV6-1 and TRBJ2-1; 7 nucleotides agree with TRBD1. This CDR3 has 15 amino acids. J was trimmed by 6 bases and V by 6 bases; bases with no gene match: 11. The germline V gene encodes CDR1 MNHNS and CDR2 SASEGT. CDR3 DNA: TGTGCCAGCAGCTGCCGGGACAGCCTTAGCAATGAGCAGTTCTTC. As protein: CASSCRDSLSNEQFF.

The chain couples TRBV28 to TRBJ2-2, with TRBD1 as a possible D gene (5 bases). CDR3 length: 16 residues. Trimming left V 2 bases short and J 2 bases short, with 12 bases between. In germline, CDR1 is MDHEN, CDR2 SYDVKM. The CDR3 sequence is CASSLGAGANTGELFF. In DNA, the CDR3 is TGTGCCAGCAGTTTAGGTGCTGGGGCCAACACCGGGGAGCTGTTTTTT.

The V gene is TRBV7-6, the J gene TRBJ1-1; no clear D. Deletions cut 1 base from V and 8 bases from J, with 20 bases between. This CDR3 is built from 16 residues. Germline CDR1 is SGHVS and CDR2 is FNYEAQ. The CDR3 DNA sequence: TGTGCCAGCAGCTTAGTCCTAAGAAGCAGAGGTATCGAAGCTTTCTTT. This gives the protein CASSLVLRSRGIEAFF.

The chain is built from TRBV4-1 and TRBJ1-4; 7 bases align to TRBD1. The V and J ends lost 6 bases and 2 bases, in that order; junction bases with no gene match: 6. Per germline, CDR1 MGHRA and CDR2 YSYEKL. This CDR3 has 15 amino acids. The CDR3 region has the DNA TGCGCCAGCAGGGGGGGACAGCATACTAATGAAAAACTGTTTTTT. Its protein product is CASRGGQHTNEKLFF.

This sequence joins TRBV6-1 and TRBJ1-5, with D unresolved. CDR1 is MNHNS and CDR2 is SASEGT in the germline V gene. Trimming stripped 0 bases from V and 4 bases from J, with 13 bases between. The CDR3 is made up of 16 amino acids. The CDR3, as DNA: TGTGCCAGCAGTGAAGCGATAGGTGAGGGAAATCAGCCCCAGCATTTT. Its protein product is CASSEAIGEGNQPQHF.

The rearrangement uses TRBV5-1 and TRBJ2-5; 11 bases agree with TRBD2. Germline V gene lookup returns CDR1 SGHRS and CDR2 YFSETQ. V dropped 3 bases and J dropped 7; count of bases not matched to a gene: 11. The CDR3 totals 16 residues. CDR3 nucleotide sequence: TGCGCCAGCAGCTCAGAACTAGCGGGGGACCCCAGGACCCAGTACTTC. Translation: CASSSELAGDPRTQYF. Complete variable domain (other parts from reference TRBV5-1 and TRBJ2-5): KAGVTQTPRYLIKTRGQQVTLSCSPISGHRSVSWYQQTPGQGLQFLFEYFSETQRNKGNFPGRFSGRQFSNSRSEMNVSTLELGDSALYLCASSSELAGDPRTQYFGPGTRLLVL.

This clone has just one count. CDR3 amino acids: CAWSVPGGSNQPQHF. The CDR3 DNA sequence: TGTGCCTGGAGTGTACCGGGGGGCAGCAATCAGCCCCAGCATTTT. This chain uses TRBV30 with TRBJ1-5, with D possibly TRBD1 on 6 matching bases. The germline CDR1 and CDR2 sequences are GTSNPN and SVGIG (reference sequence). The V end lost 0 bases, the J end lost 1 base, and 10 bases lay between the germline ends. The CDR3 has 15 amino acids.

This rearrangement joins TRBV7-6 to TRBJ2-7; D not resolved. The germline V gene encodes CDR1 SGHVS and CDR2 FNYEAQ. The CDR3 consists of 12 residues. Trimming took 5 bases from V and 4 from J, leaving 9 bases between them. The CDR3 sequence is CASSPGLYEQYF. The CDR3 nucleotides read TGTGCCAGCAGCCCAGGATTATACGAGCAGTACTTC. Full variable domain (rest looked up from reference TRBV7-6 and TRBJ2-7): GAGVSQSPRYKVTKRGQDVALRCDPISGHVSLYWYRQALGQGPEFLTYFNYEAQQDKSGLPNDRFSAERPEGSISTLTIQRTEQRDSAMYRCASSPGLYEQYFGPGTRLTVT.